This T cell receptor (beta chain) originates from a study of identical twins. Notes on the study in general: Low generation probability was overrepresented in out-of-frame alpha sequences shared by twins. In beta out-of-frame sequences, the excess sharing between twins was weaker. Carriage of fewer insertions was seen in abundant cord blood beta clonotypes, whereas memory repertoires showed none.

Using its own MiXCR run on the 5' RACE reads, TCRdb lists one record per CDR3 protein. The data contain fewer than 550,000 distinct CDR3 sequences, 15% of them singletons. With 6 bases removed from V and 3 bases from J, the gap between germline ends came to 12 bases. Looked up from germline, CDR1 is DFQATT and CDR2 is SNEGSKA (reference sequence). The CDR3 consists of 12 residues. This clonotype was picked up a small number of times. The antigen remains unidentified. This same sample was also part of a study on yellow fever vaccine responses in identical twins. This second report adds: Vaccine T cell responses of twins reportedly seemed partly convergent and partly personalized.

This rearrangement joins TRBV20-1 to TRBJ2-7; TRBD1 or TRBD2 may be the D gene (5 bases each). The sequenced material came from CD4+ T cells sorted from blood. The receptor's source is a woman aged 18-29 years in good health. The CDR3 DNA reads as TGCAGTGCCACCCCGGGGCTCTACGAGCAGTACTTC. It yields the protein CSATPGLYEQYF.